The 23 T cell receptor beta chains below come from one sample, sequenced in a study of a mutant IDH1 vaccine in newly diagnosed glioma. No antigen has been assigned to these receptors. Repertoires were generated with immunoSEQ multiplex PCR, while TCRdb's copy carries only in-frame clones and drops some. The sample lists some 40,000 clones; about four fifths were seen once. Time point here: week 11, during vaccination. One vaccine dose held 300 ug of mutant IDH1 20-mer peptide and came with topical imiquimod. This specimen consisted of peripheral blood mononuclear cells (PBMCs), obtained from a glioma patient whose treatment included an IDH1 peptide vaccine. All receptors derive from a woman in her 30s with glioma. Some clones in this sample may be carry-over from other donors' samples.

The chain combines TRBV6-1 with TRBJ2-7, with D hard to call. This CDR3 is built from 13 residues. Between the trimmed V and J ends, which lost 0 bases and 5 bases, there was a span of 8 bases. Germline V gene lookup returns CDR1 MNHNS and CDR2 SASEGT. Here the CDR3 DNA reads TGTGCCAGCAGTGAAGCGATCAGTAACGAGCAGTACTTC. Translation: CASSEAISNEQYF.

The V gene is TRBV6-1, the J gene TRBJ2-4; tentatively, D is TRBD2 (6 bases). This CDR3 region has 15 residues. The germline V gene has CDR1 MNHNS and CDR2 SASEGT. V was cut by 0 bases and J by 2 bases, with 8 bases left in between. The CDR3 DNA is TGTGCCAGCAGTGAAGCGCGGGGAACCAAAAACATTCAGTACTTC. Translation gives CASSEARGTKNIQYF.

The chain employs TRBV19 and TRBJ2-1; the D call may be TRBD1 or TRBD2 (5 bases each). The CDR3 is 11 residues long. CDR1 LNHDA and CDR2 SQIVND come from the germline V gene (reference sequence). Trimming cost V 10 bases and J 10 bases, with 14 bases left between them. For the CDR3, the DNA is TGTGCCACCCTCTCCCGGGGCGAGCAGTTCTTC. Amino acid sequence: CATLSRGEQFF.

The chain couples TRBV13 to TRBJ2-7; a weak D match, TRBD1 (5 bases). Germline CDR1 reads PRHDT; CDR2 reads FYEKMQ (reference sequence). Trimming removed 8 bases at V and 5 bases at J, with 13 bases between. The CDR3 runs to 12 residues. This chain's CDR3 is CASSGAANEQYF. The DNA for the CDR3 is TGTGCCAGCTCTGGGGCAGCGAACGAGCAGTACTTC.

The chain recombines TRBV5-1 with TRBJ2-7; D assignment may be TRBD1 or TRBD2 (5 bases each). The V and J ends lost 4 bases and 2 bases respectively, with 13 bases between them. CDR1 and CDR2 (germline): SGHRS, YFSETQ. CDR3 length: 14 residues. CDR3: CASSMGVRAYEQYF. In nucleotides, the CDR3 is TGCGCCAGCAGCATGGGGGTTAGGGCCTACGAGCAGTACTTC.

The chain combines TRBV28 with TRBJ1-4; D gene uncertain. The germline V and J ends were trimmed by 3 bases and 7 bases, with 9 bases remaining between them. CDR3 length: 13 residues. Germline lookup yields CDR1 MDHEN and CDR2 SYDVKM. CDR3 amino acids: CASSFRDGEKLFF. CDR3 sequence (DNA): TGTGCCAGCAGTTTTAGGGATGGTGAAAAACTGTTTTTT.

The chain couples TRBV7-9 to TRBJ2-5; perhaps D is TRBD1 or TRBD2 (5 bases each). CDR3 length equals 14 residues. Germline loops: CDR1 SEHNR, CDR2 FQNEAQ (reference sequence). Trimming took off 4 bases at V and 5 bases at J, with 14 bases between the two ends. The CDR3: CASSSGTRGETQYF. CDR3 in DNA: TGTGCCAGCAGCTCCGGGACCCGAGGGGAGACCCAGTACTTC.

V is TRBV2 and J is TRBJ2-7; D is uncertain. V was cut by 0 bases and J by 3 bases, with 6 bases left in between. CDR3 size: 13 residues. In germline, CDR1 is SNHLY, CDR2 FYNNEI. The CDR3 reads CASSEAEFYEQYF. In nucleotides, the CDR3 is TGTGCCAGCAGTGAAGCGGAGTTCTACGAGCAGTACTTC.

This clone was counted between two and nine times. The genes are TRBV21-1 and TRBJ1-3; the DNA was not used to check the table's D call, TRBD1. TRBV21-1 is described as a pseudogene. CDR3 size: 14 residues. CDR3 nucleotides: TGTGCCAGCAGCAAACACAGGGGGGGAAACACCATATATTTT. This sequence encodes CASSKHRGGNTIYF.

The rearrangement uses TRBV2 and TRBJ2-1, with 7 nucleotides matching TRBD2. The germline V gene encodes CDR1 SNHLY and CDR2 FYNNEI. J gave up 4 bases and V 3 bases, and 6 bases lay outside the gene matches. This CDR3 has 15 residues. CDR3 loop: CASSDSLAAYNEQFF. The CDR3 DNA reads as TGTGCCAGCAGTGATTCGCTAGCGGCTTACAATGAGCAGTTCTTC. The complete variable domain, with remaining parts taken from reference TRBV2 and TRBJ2-1, reads EPEVTQTPSHQVTQMGQEVILRCVPISNHLYFYWYRQILGQKVEFLVSFYNNEISEKSEIFDDQFSVERPDGSNFTLKIRSTKLEDSAMYFCASSDSLAAYNEQFFGPGTRLTVL.

The chain joins TRBV21-1 to TRBJ2-1. TRBV21-1 is given as a pseudogene. This CDR3 region has 14 residues. The CDR3 loop reads CASSDLGYRAEQFF. The CDR3 DNA follows: TGTGCCAGCAGTGACCTTGGGTACCGGGCCGAGCAGTTCTTC.

Concerning this clone itself: One end of the junction fails to match germline, which may point to a read error. The chain combines TRBV7-7 with TRBJ2-1; no reliable D call. From germline, CDR1 is SSHAT and CDR2 FNYEAQ (reference sequence). The length of the CDR3 is 13 residues. The CDR3 region is CASSLATQDEQFF. DNA of the CDR3: TGTGCTAGCAGCTTAGCCACTCAGGACGAGCAGTTCTTC.

A few counts support this clone. Written as DNA, the CDR3 is TGTGCCAGCAGCTTAGGAAAGGGGCCCGACACTGAAGCTTTCTTT. Protein sequence: CASSLGKGPDTEAFF. J is TRBJ1-1 and V is TRBV7-6; TRBD1 is a possible D gene (5 bases). The CDR3 contains 15 residues. Germline CDR1 is SGHVS and CDR2 is FNYEAQ. V was shortened by 1 base and J by 3 bases, with 12 bases between the two germline ends. Filled out from reference TRBV7-6 and TRBJ1-1, the complete variable domain reads GAGVSQSPRYKVTKRGQDVALRCDPISGHVSLYWYRQALGQGPEFLTYFNYEAQQDKSGLPNDRFSAERPEGSISTLTIQRTEQRDSAMYRCASSLGKGPDTEAFFGQGTRLTVV.

V gene TRBV11-2 combines with J gene TRBJ2-6; no clear D gene. Trimming cost V 2 bases and J 6 bases, with 5 bases left between them. CDR1 and CDR2 from the germline V gene are SGHAT and FQNNGV. CDR3 size: 13 residues. CDR3 in DNA: TGTGCCAGCAGCTTATCGCAGGCCAACGTCCTGACTTTC. Amino acids: CASSLSQANVLTF. The variable domain in full, completed from reference TRBV11-2 and TRBJ2-6, reads EAGVAQSPRYKIIEKRQSVAFWCNPISGHATLYWYQQILGQGPKLLIQFQNNGVVDDSQLPKDRFSAERLKGVDSTLKIQPAKLEDSAVYLCASSLSQANVLTFGAGSRLTVL.

The chain combines TRBV28 with TRBJ2-7; D uncertain. CDR3 length: 16 amino acids. Deletions cut 6 bases from V and 3 bases from J, with 21 bases between. The germline gives CDR1 MDHEN, CDR2 SYDVKM. The CDR3 is CASSLTYTRPIYEQYF. DNA of the CDR3: TGTGCCAGCAGCCTTACCTACACCAGGCCGATCTACGAGCAGTACTTC.

This clone was observed once. This chain uses TRBV27 with TRBJ2-7, with 8 positions matching TRBD1. This CDR3 comprises 15 residues. Looked up from germline, CDR1 is MNHEY and CDR2 is SMNVEV (reference sequence). The ends lost 5 bases at V and 1 base at J; junction bases unmatched: 7. CDR3 in DNA: TGTGCCAGCAGTCCCTGGACAGGGCATTCCTACGAGCAGTACTTC. This codes for CASSPWTGHSYEQYF.

This clone was counted a few times. The chain is built from TRBV25-1 and TRBJ1-2, with a tentative D call TRBD1 (6 bases). This CDR3 contains 14 residues. With 6 bases removed from V and 8 bases from J, the gap between germline ends came to 19 bases. Germline assignment: CDR1 MGHDK and CDR2 SYGVNS. CDR3 sequence (DNA): TGTGCCAGCAGCGGAGGGACGGGGGCGGTGGGCTACACCTTC. This translates into CASSGGTGAVGYTF.

The CDR3 protein is CASSGDTNQPQHF. The CDR3 DNA sequence: TGTGCCAGCAGCGGGGACACCAATCAGCCCCAGCATTTT. This chain connects TRBV7-8 to TRBJ1-5, with a weak D call TRBD1 (6 bases). Looked up from germline, CDR1 is SGHVS and CDR2 is FQNEAQ. The V and J ends lost 5 bases and 3 bases respectively, with 8 bases between them. The length of the CDR3 is 13 residues.

V usage is TRBV7-9 and J usage is TRBJ2-1; perhaps TRBD2 as D (6 bases). CDR1 and CDR2 (germline): SEHNR, FQNEAQ (reference sequence). This CDR3 spans 13 amino acids. Trimming took off 2 bases at V and 12 bases at J, with 14 bases between the two ends. CDR3 region: CASSLFRAGGQFF. The CDR3, as DNA: TGTGCCAGCAGCTTATTTAGAGCGGGTGGGCAGTTCTTC. The complete variable domain, with remaining parts taken from reference TRBV7-9 and TRBJ2-1, reads DTGVSQNPRHKITKRGQNVTFRCDPISEHNRLYWYRQTLGQGPEFLTYFQNEAQLEKSRLLSDRFSAERPKGSFSTLEIQRTEQGDSAMYLCASSLFRAGGQFFGPGTRLTVL.

This rearrangement joins TRBV5-6 to TRBJ1-1; D is undetermined. Deletions cut 0 bases from V and 4 bases from J, with 7 bases between. Germline V CDR1 and CDR2: SGHDT, YYEEEE. This CDR3 contains 13 residues. CDR3 DNA sequence: TGTGCCAGCAGCTTGGACACGTCCACTGAAGCTTTCTTT. Its translation is CASSLDTSTEAFF.

This clone was observed a few times. The chain carries TRBV6-1 and TRBJ1-2, with D unresolved. With 7 bases removed from V and 6 bases from J, the gap between germline ends came to 15 bases. The CDR3 sequence is 13 residues long. The germline gives CDR1 MNHNS, CDR2 SASEGT. CDR3 sequence reads: CASTGGKSDGYTF. DNA for the CDR3: TGTGCCAGCACTGGTGGAAAGAGCGATGGCTACACCTTC.

The chain couples TRBV7-9 to TRBJ2-7; 11 nucleotides line up with TRBD1. The CDR3 spans 16 residues. Germline CDR1 SEHNR, CDR2 FQNEAQ (reference sequence). The V segment lost 0 bases and the J segment 7 bases; nucleotides outside the gene matches: 8. The CDR3, as DNA: TGTGCCAGCAGCTTAGCGGACCGGGACAGGGGGAAGGAGCAGTACTTC. Its translation is CASSLADRDRGKEQYF.

The J gene is TRBJ1-1, the V gene TRBV5-1, with D perhaps TRBD1 (5 bases). V was cut by 0 bases and J by 1 base, with 7 bases left in between. Germline V lookup: CDR1 SGHRS, CDR2 YFSETQ. The CDR3 sequence is 14 residues long. CDR3 DNA: TGCGCCAGCAGCTTGGTAGGGACGAACACTGAAGCTTTCTTT. The encoded protein is CASSLVGTNTEAFF. Using reference TRBV5-1 and TRBJ1-1 for the parts outside the CDR3, the full variable domain is KAGVTQTPRYLIKTRGQQVTLSCSPISGHRSVSWYQQTPGQGLQFLFEYFSETQRNKGNFPGRFSGRQFSNSRSEMNVSTLELGDSALYLCASSLVGTNTEAFFGQGTRLTVV.